Below are 28 T cell receptor beta chains sequenced from a single sample in a study of identical twins. In TCRdb, the 5' RACE reads were re-called with MiXCR into one record per CDR3 protein. This table holds about 330,000 distinct CDR3 sequences, over 9% found once. These data were also filed under a second study, of yellow fever vaccine responses in identical twins.

Material: CD8+ T cells sorted from blood. These receptors were taken from a woman between 18 and 30 years old in good health.

This clonotype was seen a handful of times. The rearrangement joins TRBV6-4 to TRBJ2-3, with 11 bases fitting TRBD2. Trimming cost V 4 bases and J 3 bases; bases outside gene matches: 6. This CDR3 is 16 amino acids long. Germline lookup yields CDR1 MRHNA and CDR2 SNTAGT. CDR3 sequence: CASSGTSGRGTDTQYF. The DNA of the CDR3 is TGTGCCAGCAGTGGCACTAGCGGGAGAGGAACAGATACGCAGTATTTT.

The rearrangement uses TRBV7-6 and TRBJ1-1; D not certain. Germline V gene sequence: CDR1 SGHVS, CDR2 FNYEAQ. The CDR3 has 13 amino acids. V dropped 7 bases and J dropped 0 bases, with 9 bases sitting between them. The CDR3 sequence is CASKRGMNTEAFF. The CDR3 coding sequence is TGTGCCAGCAAGCGAGGAATGAACACTGAAGCTTTCTTT.

Comment on this clonotype: It may be a read error: a sequence one base away is much more abundant. The rearrangement joins TRBV20-1 to TRBJ2-7, with TRBD2 as a possible D gene (5 bases). The CDR3 contains 14 residues. The germline gives CDR1 DFQATT, CDR2 SNEGSKA (reference sequence). The DNA of the CDR3 is TGCAGTACTAGAGATACTGGGAGCTCCTACGAGCAGTACGTC. This sequence encodes CSTRDTGSSYEQYV.

This clonotype was recorded at least ten times. This chain connects TRBV20-1 to TRBJ2-5, with 11 bases fitting TRBD2. CDR1 is DFQATT and CDR2 is SNEGSKA in the germline V gene (reference sequence). The J segment lost 5 bases and the V segment lost 0 bases, leaving 5 bases of the junction unmatched. The CDR3 is made up of 15 amino acids. The CDR3 here is CSARDGASGRETQYF. CDR3 DNA: TGCAGTGCTAGAGATGGGGCTAGCGGGAGGGAGACCCAGTACTTC.

The chain recombines TRBV7-9 with TRBJ2-7; TRBD1 matches at 8 bases. Losses at the gene ends were 4 bases for V and 2 bases for J; bases not matched to a gene: 4. Germline V gene lookup returns CDR1 SEHNR and CDR2 FQNEAQ (reference sequence). The CDR3 is 14 amino acids. CDR3 residues: CASSSRTGPYEQYF. Written as DNA, the CDR3 is TGTGCCAGCAGCTCCCGGACAGGGCCCTACGAGCAGTACTTC. Looking up the rest from reference TRBV7-9 and TRBJ2-7 gives the full variable domain: DTGVSQNPRHKITKRGQNVTFRCDPISEHNRLYWYRQTLGQGPEFLTYFQNEAQLEKSRLLSDRFSAERPKGSFSTLEIQRTEQGDSAMYLCASSSRTGPYEQYFGPGTRLTVT.

The rearrangement uses TRBV27 and TRBJ2-1; no firm D call. V lost 0 bases to trimming and J lost 10 bases, with 10 bases between them. There are 13 residues in the CDR3. CDR1 is MNHEY, CDR2 SMNVEV, per germline (reference sequence). CDR3 amino acids: CASSLSTGYEQFF. The CDR3 DNA sequence: TGTGCCAGCAGTTTATCCACCGGGTACGAGCAGTTCTTC.

This clonotype was recorded a few times. The V and J genes are TRBV6-5 and TRBJ1-2, with D perhaps TRBD1 (5 bases). V gave up 2 bases and J gave up 3 bases, with 13 bases separating them. The CDR3 spans 15 residues. Per germline, CDR1 MNHEY and CDR2 SVGAGI. The DNA for the CDR3 is TGTGCCAGCAGTTACAGCGGGGGGAAGGACTATGGCTACACCTTC. Translation: CASSYSGGKDYGYTF.

The genes are TRBV6-4 and TRBJ2-1; the D gene is possibly TRBD2 (7 bases). Trimming stripped 3 bases from V and 7 bases from J, with 10 bases between. The CDR3 spans 13 residues. Germline V lookup: CDR1 MRHNA, CDR2 SNTAGT. The chain's CDR3 is CASSEGGVNEQFF. The DNA of the CDR3 is TGTGCCAGCAGTGAAGGGGGGGTAAATGAGCAGTTCTTC.

This clonotype has a count of ten or more. The chain carries TRBV28 and TRBJ1-5; 7 nucleotides agree with TRBD1. The V gene's germline CDR1 is MDHEN and CDR2 SYDVKM. The V gene end was trimmed by 5 bases and the J gene end by 5 bases; junction bases not matched to a gene: 6. This CDR3 is built from 14 residues. The chain's CDR3 is CASSQDRVDQPQHF. In nucleotides, the CDR3 is TGTGCCAGCAGTCAAGACAGGGTTGATCAGCCCCAGCATTTT.

The rearrangement joins TRBV28 to TRBJ2-3; TRBD1 matches 7 bases. Germline CDR1 reads MDHEN; CDR2 reads SYDVKM. The CDR3 loop spans 15 amino acids. The V segment lost 9 bases and the J segment 0 bases; nucleotides outside the gene matches: 9. The DNA of the CDR3 is TGTGCCAGTATACCCTGGGACAGCAGCACAGATACGCAGTATTTT. This translates into CASIPWDSSTDTQYF. The variable domain in full, completed from reference TRBV28 and TRBJ2-3, reads DVKVTQSSRYLVKRTGEKVFLECVQDMDHENMFWYRQDPGLGLRLIYFSYDVKMKEKGDIPEGYSVSREKKERFSLILESASTNQTSMYLCASIPWDSSTDTQYFGPGTRLTVL.

This chain joins TRBV6-2 or TRBV6-3 and TRBJ2-7; 13 nucleotides agree with TRBD2. CDR1 and CDR2 from the germline V gene are MNHEY and SVGEGT. V shed 0 bases and J 6 bases; nucleotides not matched to a gene: 8. The CDR3 contains 17 residues. The DNA of the CDR3 is TGTGCCAGCAGTTACTCCCGGACTAGCGGGGGTAATCGCGAGCAGTACGTC. Translating gives CASSYSRTSGGNREQYV.

This rearrangement joins TRBV6-5 to TRBJ2-7; 13 bases are shared with TRBD2. Germline trimming cut 6 bases from V and 6 bases from J; bases unmatched to any gene: 8. The CDR3 is 15 amino acids. CDR1 MNHEY and CDR2 SVGAGI come from the germline V gene. CDR3 coding DNA: TGTGCCAGCAGCTCCTCGGGGACTAGCGGGACCGAGCAGTACTTC. It codes for CASSSSGTSGTEQYF.

This sequence joins TRBV19 and TRBJ2-7, with D perhaps TRBD1 (5 bases). V gave up 7 bases and J gave up 6 bases, with 10 bases separating them. This CDR3 is built from 11 residues. Germline assignment: CDR1 LNHDA and CDR2 SQIVND (reference sequence). Written as DNA, the CDR3 is TGTGCCAGTAAGGGGTTCAGCGAGCAGTACTTC. Translation: CASKGFSEQYF.

This clonotype was recorded at least ten times. This chain uses TRBV11-1 with TRBJ2-2; tentative D call: TRBD1 (6 bases). Trimming cost V 6 bases and J 0 bases, with 23 bases left between them. This CDR3 contains 19 residues. Germline V gives CDR1 SGHAT, CDR2 FQDESV (reference sequence). CDR3 region: CASRPPLRGLPANTGELFF. CDR3 DNA: TGTGCCAGCAGACCACCCCTTAGGGGGTTACCTGCGAACACCGGGGAGCTGTTTTTT.

This clonotype turned up a few times. CDR3 amino acids: CASSTGAYQETQYF. The CDR3 DNA reads as TGTGCCAGCAGCACAGGGGCCTACCAAGAGACCCAGTACTTC. This chain joins TRBV6-1 and TRBJ2-5; 7 nucleotides match TRBD1. The CDR3 runs to 14 residues. CDR1 MNHNS and CDR2 SASEGT come from the germline V gene. The ends lost 6 bases at V and 0 bases at J; junction bases unmatched: 4.

The CDR3 nucleotides are TGTGCCAGCAGCCGACGTACCGGGGTCTACGAGCAGTACGTC. It encodes CASSRRTGVYEQYV. This chain joins TRBV3-1 and TRBJ2-7; TRBD2 is a possible D gene (5 bases). V lost 4 bases and J lost 3, with 13 bases in between. Germline assignment: CDR1 LGHDT and CDR2 YNNKEL (reference sequence). There are 14 residues in the CDR3.

The CDR3: CASSLGVTQEQFF. The CDR3 DNA follows: TGTGCCAGCAGCTTAGGGGTGACACAAGAGCAGTTCTTC. This rearrangement joins TRBV7-9 to TRBJ2-1; D gene unclear. Germline values: CDR1 SEHNR, CDR2 FQNEAQ (reference sequence). Trimming shortened V by 1 base and J by 10 bases, and 11 bases separated the two germline ends. This CDR3 is built from 13 residues.

This clonotype was seen only a few times. CDR3 coding DNA: TGTGCCAGCAGGCCTGCGGACGGATCCTACGAGCAGTACGTC. Translated: CASRPADGSYEQYV. The V gene is TRBV6-1, the J gene TRBJ2-7; D is unclear. The CDR3 covers 14 residues. V was clipped by 6 bases and J by 1 base, with 13 bases between them. CDR1 MNHNS and CDR2 SASEGT come from the germline V gene.

This clonotype was recorded many times. The V call is TRBV6-5, the J call TRBJ2-2, with a tentative D call TRBD2 (6 bases). This CDR3 region has 15 residues. CDR1 is MNHEY and CDR2 is SVGAGI in the germline V gene. The ends were cut back, 2 bases at V and 4 bases at J, with 11 bases in the middle. In nucleotides, the CDR3 is TGTGCCAGCAGTTACAAGCGGGCCAGCACCGGGGAGCTGTTTTTT. It yields the protein CASSYKRASTGELFF.

The chain is built from TRBV20-1 and TRBJ2-1, with 7 bases matching TRBD2. The germline V gene encodes CDR1 DFQATT and CDR2 SNEGSKA (reference sequence). V lost 0 bases, J lost 7 bases, and 18 bases stayed unmatched. The CDR3 is 18 residues long. CDR3 bases: TGCAGTGCTAGAGATGGGGAGGGGCGGGTCTCCCTGGGGAATGAGCAGTTCTTC. Translation gives CSARDGEGRVSLGNEQFF.

This clonotype has only a few counts. V and J are TRBV27 and TRBJ2-7, with TRBD2 identical over 10 bases. The germline gives CDR1 MNHEY, CDR2 SMNVEV (reference sequence). Losses at the gene ends were 0 bases for V and 3 bases for J; bases not matched to a gene: 2. The length of the CDR3 is 15 residues. CDR3 DNA sequence: TGTGCCAGCAGTTTATCTAGCGGGGGGATCTACGAGCAGTACGTC. Amino acids: CASSLSSGGIYEQYV.

This chain links TRBV11-2 with TRBJ2-2; TRBD2 aligns across 10 bases. The CDR3 sequence is 19 residues long. CDR1 SGHAT and CDR2 FQNNGV come from the germline V gene. Trimming took 5 bases from V and 5 from J; bases not matched to a gene: 17. The DNA for the CDR3 is TGTGCCAGCAGCCCCCTGGTTTGGCTAGCGGGGGATCATACCGGGGAGCTGTTTTTT. Protein: CASSPLVWLAGDHTGELFF.

This clonotype has more than one count but fewer than ten. This chain joins TRBV7-9 and TRBJ2-7, with D perhaps TRBD2 (6 bases). Trimming removed 1 base from V and 2 bases from J, with 12 bases in between. This CDR3 has 15 amino acids. Germline CDR1 SEHNR, CDR2 FQNEAQ (reference sequence). The CDR3 nucleotides read TGTGCCAGCAGCTTAGAGGACTACCAACCCTACGAGCAGTACTTC. Its translation: CASSLEDYQPYEQYF.

V gene TRBV7-6 combines with J gene TRBJ2-3; TRBD2 matches at 8 bases. V was clipped by 1 base and J by 5 bases; unmatched bases: 5. CDR3 size: 15 residues. The V gene's germline CDR1 is SGHVS and CDR2 FNYEAQ. Here the CDR3 reads CASSLGGGPGDTQYF. CDR3 in DNA: TGTGCCAGCAGCTTAGGCGGGGGGCCGGGAGATACGCAGTATTTT.

This clonotype was observed a handful of times. V is TRBV7-6 and J is TRBJ2-1, with D hard to call. CDR3 length equals 13 residues. The V gene's germline CDR1 is SGHVS and CDR2 FNYEAQ. V was pared by 1 base and J by 6 bases, with 7 bases between. CDR3 sequence: CASSLEISNEQFF. The DNA for the CDR3 is TGTGCCAGCAGCTTAGAAATTTCCAATGAGCAGTTCTTC.

Many counts were recorded for this clonotype. The chain carries TRBV10-3 and TRBJ2-1; 10 bases map to TRBD2. This CDR3 contains 17 residues. V lost 0 bases, J lost 6 bases, and 8 bases stayed unmatched. Germline V gene sequence: CDR1 ENHRY, CDR2 SYGVKD. CDR3 loop: CAISESVAGGPFNEQFF. The DNA of the CDR3 is TGTGCCATCAGTGAGTCGGTAGCGGGAGGTCCTTTCAATGAGCAGTTCTTC.

This clonotype has just a few counts. The V call is TRBV6-2 or TRBV6-3, the J call TRBJ2-3, with a possible D match to TRBD2 (6 bases). Germline CDR1 and CDR2: MNHEY and SVGEGT. There are 14 residues in the CDR3. V dropped 8 bases and J dropped 0 bases, with 12 bases sitting between them. The CDR3 loop reads CASRGITSTDTQYF. CDR3 nucleotides: TGTGCCAGCCGGGGGATAACTAGCACAGATACGCAGTATTTT.

This chain joins TRBV28 and TRBJ1-2; a weak D match, TRBD1 (5 bases). The ends were cut back, 6 bases at V and 4 bases at J, with 15 bases in the middle. Looked up from germline, CDR1 is MDHEN and CDR2 is SYDVKM. CDR3 length: 14 amino acids. Here the CDR3 reads CASRAGGYGYGYTF. Written as DNA, the CDR3 is TGTGCCAGCAGGGCGGGGGGGTATGGCTATGGCTACACCTTC.